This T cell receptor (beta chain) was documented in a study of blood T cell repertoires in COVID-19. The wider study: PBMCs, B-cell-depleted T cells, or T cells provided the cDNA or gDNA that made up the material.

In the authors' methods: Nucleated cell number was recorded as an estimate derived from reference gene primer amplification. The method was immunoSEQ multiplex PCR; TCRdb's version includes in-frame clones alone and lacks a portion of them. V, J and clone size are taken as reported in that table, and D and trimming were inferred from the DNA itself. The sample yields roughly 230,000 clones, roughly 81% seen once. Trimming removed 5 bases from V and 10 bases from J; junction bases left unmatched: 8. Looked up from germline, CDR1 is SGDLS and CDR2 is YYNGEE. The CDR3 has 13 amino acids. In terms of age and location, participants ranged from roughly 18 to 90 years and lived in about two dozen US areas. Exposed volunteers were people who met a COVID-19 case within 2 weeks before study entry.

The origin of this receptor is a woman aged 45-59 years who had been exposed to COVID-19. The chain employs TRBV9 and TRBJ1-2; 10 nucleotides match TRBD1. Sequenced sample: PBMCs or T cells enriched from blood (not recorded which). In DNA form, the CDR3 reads TGTGCCAGCAGTTTAAGACAGGGGGCTGACTACACCTTC. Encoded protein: CASSLRQGADYTF.